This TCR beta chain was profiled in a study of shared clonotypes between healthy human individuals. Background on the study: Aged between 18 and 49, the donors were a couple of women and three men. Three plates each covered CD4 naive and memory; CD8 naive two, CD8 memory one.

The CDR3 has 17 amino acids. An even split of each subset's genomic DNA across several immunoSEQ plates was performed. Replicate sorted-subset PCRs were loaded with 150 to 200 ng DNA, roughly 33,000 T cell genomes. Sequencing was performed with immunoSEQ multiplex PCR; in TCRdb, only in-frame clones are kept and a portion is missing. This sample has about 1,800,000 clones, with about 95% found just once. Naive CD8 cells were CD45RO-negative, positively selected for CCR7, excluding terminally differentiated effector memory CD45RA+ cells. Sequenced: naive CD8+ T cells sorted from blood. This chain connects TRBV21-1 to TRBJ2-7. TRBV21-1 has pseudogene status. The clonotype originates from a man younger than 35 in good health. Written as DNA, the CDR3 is TGTGCCAGCAGCAAAAGAAGGCGTCGCCATCCCCTCTACGAGCAGTACTTC. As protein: CASSKRRRRHPLYEQYF.